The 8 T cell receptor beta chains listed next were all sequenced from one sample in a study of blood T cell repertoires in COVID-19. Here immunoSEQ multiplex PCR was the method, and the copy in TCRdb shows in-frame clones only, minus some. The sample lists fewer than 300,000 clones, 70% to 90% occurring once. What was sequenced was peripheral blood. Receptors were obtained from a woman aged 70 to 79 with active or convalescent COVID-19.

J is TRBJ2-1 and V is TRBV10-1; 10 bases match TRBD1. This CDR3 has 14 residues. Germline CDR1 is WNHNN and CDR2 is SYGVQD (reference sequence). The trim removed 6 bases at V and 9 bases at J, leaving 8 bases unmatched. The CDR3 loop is CASSRDRGEGEQFF. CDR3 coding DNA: TGCGCCAGCAGCCGGGACAGGGGAGAAGGTGAGCAGTTCTTC.

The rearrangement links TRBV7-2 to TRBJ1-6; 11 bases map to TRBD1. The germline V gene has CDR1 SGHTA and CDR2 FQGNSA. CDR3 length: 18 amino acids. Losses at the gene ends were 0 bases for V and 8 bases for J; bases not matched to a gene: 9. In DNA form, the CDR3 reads TGTGCCAGCAGCTTAGCCGCTCCCGGGACAGGGGGGGATTCACCCCTCCACTTT. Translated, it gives CASSLAAPGTGGDSPLHF.

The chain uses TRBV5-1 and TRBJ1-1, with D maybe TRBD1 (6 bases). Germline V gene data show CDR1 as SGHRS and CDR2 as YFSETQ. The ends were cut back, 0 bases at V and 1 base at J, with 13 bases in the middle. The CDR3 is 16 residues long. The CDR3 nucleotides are TGCGCCAGCAGCTTGGTGGGGGGGCTATCGAACACTGAAGCTTTCTTT. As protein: CASSLVGGLSNTEAFF.

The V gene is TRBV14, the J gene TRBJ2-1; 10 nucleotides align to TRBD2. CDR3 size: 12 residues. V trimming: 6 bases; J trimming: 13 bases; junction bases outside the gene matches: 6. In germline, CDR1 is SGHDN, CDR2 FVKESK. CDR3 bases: TGTGCCAGCAGACTTAGCGGGGGGATCCAGTTCTTC. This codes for CASRLSGGIQFF.

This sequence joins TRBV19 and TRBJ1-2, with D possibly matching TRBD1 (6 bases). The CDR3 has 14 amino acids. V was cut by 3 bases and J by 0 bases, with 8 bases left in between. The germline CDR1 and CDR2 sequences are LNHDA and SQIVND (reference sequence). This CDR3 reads CASSIWTANYGYTF. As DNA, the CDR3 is TGTGCCAGTAGTATCTGGACAGCTAACTATGGCTACACCTTC.

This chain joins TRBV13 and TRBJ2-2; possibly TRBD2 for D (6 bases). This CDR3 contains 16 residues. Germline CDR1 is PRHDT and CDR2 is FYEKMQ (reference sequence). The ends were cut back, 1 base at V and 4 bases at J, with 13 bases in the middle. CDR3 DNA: TGTGCCAGCAGCTTAGTGCCAGGGAGGAGCACCGGGGAGCTGTTTTTT. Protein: CASSLVPGRSTGELFF. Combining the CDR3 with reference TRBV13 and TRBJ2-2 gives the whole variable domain AAGVIQSPRHLIKEKRETATLKCYPIPRHDTVYWYQQGPGQDPQFLISFYEKMQSDKGSIPDRFSAQQFSDYHSELNMSSLELGDSALYFCASSLVPGRSTGELFFGEGSRLTVL.

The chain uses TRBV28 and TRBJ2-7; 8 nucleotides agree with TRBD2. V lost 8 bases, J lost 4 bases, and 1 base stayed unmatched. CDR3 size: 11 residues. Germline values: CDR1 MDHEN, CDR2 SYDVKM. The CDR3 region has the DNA TGTGCCAGCCGGGGGGGGTACGAGCAGTACTTC. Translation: CASRGGYEQYF.

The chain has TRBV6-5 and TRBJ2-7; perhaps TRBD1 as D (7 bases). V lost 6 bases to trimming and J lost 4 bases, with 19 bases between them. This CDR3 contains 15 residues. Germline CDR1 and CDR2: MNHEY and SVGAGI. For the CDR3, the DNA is TGTGCCAGCAGGAACAGGGAGGCAGGGGGGTACGAGCAGTACTTC. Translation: CASRNREAGGYEQYF.